Included here is one T cell receptor beta chain sequence, with context. Its antigen is currently unknown. The sample comes from a study of cytomegalovirus exposure and HLA in healthy donors. General study findings and limits: TCR beta chains numbering more than 150 were designated cytomegalovirus-associated.

From germline, CDR1 is SGDLS and CDR2 YYNGEE. The J segment lost 4 bases and the V segment lost 2 bases, leaving 5 bases of the junction unmatched. The CDR3 has 15 residues. The PCR employed 60 Vbeta primers together with 13 Jbeta primers. Profiling relied on immunoSEQ multiplex PCR, and the TCRdb table lists in-frame clones only, not all of them. The sample table includes 100,000 to 150,000 clones. V usage is TRBV9 and J usage is TRBJ1-3, with TRBD1 matching 8 bases. This receptor was taken from a woman in her 40s in good health and CMV-seronegative. Sequencing used PBMCs. CDR3 region: CASSVTGGEGNTIYF. In DNA form, the CDR3 reads TGTGCCAGCAGCGTTACAGGGGGGGAAGGAAACACCATATATTTT.